Presented here are 2 T cell receptor beta chains from one specimen sequenced in a study of shared clonotypes between healthy human individuals. The naive CD8 subset, CD45RO-negative cells positively selected for CCR7, excluded terminally differentiated effector memory CD45RA+ cells. Generated by immunoSEQ multiplex PCR, the TCRdb table keeps only in-frame clones and is missing some. This repertoire shows around 1.9 million clones, 90% to 95% found once; its top ten account for under 2%. The sequencing sample was made of naive CD8+ T cells from PBMCs. The origin of the receptors is a man between 18 and 29 years old in good health. Some clones in this sample may be carry-over from other donors' samples.

This clone was seen only a few times. J is TRBJ1-3 and V is TRBV4-1; 7 bases map to TRBD1. CDR3 length: 14 residues. Germline CDR1 and CDR2: MGHRA and YSYEKL. The V gene end was trimmed by 2 bases and the J gene end by 6 bases; junction bases not matched to a gene: 4. The CDR3 loop is CASSQTGTVNTIYF. CDR3 DNA sequence: TGCGCCAGCAGCCAAACCGGGACAGTAAACACCATATATTTT.

The V call is TRBV9, the J call TRBJ2-1; 10 bases map to TRBD2. The CDR3 consists of 16 residues. Germline CDR1 and CDR2: SGDLS and YYNGEE. V was clipped by 0 bases and J by 7 bases; unmatched bases: 7. The CDR3 sequence is CASSVDPSGSRNEQFF. The CDR3 region has the DNA TGTGCCAGCAGCGTAGACCCTAGCGGGAGTCGTAATGAGCAGTTCTTC.